The 3 T cell receptor beta chains given below trace back to one sample, sequenced in a study of identical twins (dated by TCRdb to the mid-2010s). The library was made by 5' RACE. Sequencing instrument: Illumina HiSeq 2000. TCRdb trimmed public reads at Q25 via fastp, called clones via MiXCR and kept in-frame beta chains. Identical CDR3 protein sequences are pooled into one entry, listed with their most common genes and DNA. The sample yields roughly 250,000 distinct CDR3 sequences; over 11% were counted once. Approximately 9.3% of the sample is held by the ten biggest clonotypes. Sequencing used memory (CD45RO+) T cells sorted from blood. The sample's cell subset or site, from its label and the paper: CD45RO+ enriched T cells. These receptors all come from a woman between 18 and 30 years old in good health.

This chain connects TRBV5-1 to TRBJ2-6; TRBD1 matches 8 bases. The trim removed 2 bases at V and 0 bases at J, leaving 4 bases unmatched. The length of the CDR3 is 17 residues. Germline lookup yields CDR1 SGHRS and CDR2 YFSETQ. The CDR3 loop is CASSFRTGNSGANVLTF. The CDR3 nucleotides read TGCGCCAGCAGCTTCCGGACAGGGAACTCTGGGGCCAACGTCCTGACTTTC.

The chain couples TRBV7-9 to TRBJ2-5; tentative D call: TRBD1 (6 bases). Per the germline V gene, CDR1 is SEHNR and CDR2 is FQNEAQ (reference sequence). CDR3 length: 12 residues. V lost 5 bases and J lost 4, with 8 bases in between. The CDR3: CASSRTVETQYF. CDR3 in DNA: TGTGCCAGCAGCCGGACAGTAGAGACCCAGTACTTC.

The J gene is TRBJ2-3, the V gene TRBV5-5; 9 bases map to TRBD2. The CDR3 is 16 amino acids. With 2 bases clipped from V and 0 bases from J, the junction kept 4 bases outside the gene matches. Germline-derived CDR1 and CDR2 are SGHKS and YYEKEE (reference sequence). The CDR3 is CASSFLAGLSTDTQYF. The CDR3, as DNA: TGTGCCAGCAGCTTTCTAGCGGGGTTGAGCACAGATACGCAGTATTTT.